Listed below are T cell receptor beta chains from one sample, sequenced in a study of T cells in Graves' hyperthyroidism and ophthalmopathy. TCRdb processed the multiplex PCR reads anew with MiXCR; each CDR3 protein has one entry. The repertoire has fewer than 450,000 distinct CDR3 sequences, about 18% of them found once; the top ten carry 30% to 40%. Sequencing used blood. The receptors shown here come from a woman younger than 45 with Graves' hyperthyroidism that later progressed to Graves' ophthalmopathy. Each CDR3 is given with its conserved first and last residue. A D gene is named only where the DNA matches it firmly. Rows give clone size only sometimes, using once, few, many, or a class for an expanded clone.

NA | TRBJ2-7 | 14 | NA | TRBV11-2 | TGTGCCAGCAGCTTGGGGGGAGGTGCCTACGAGCAGTACTTC | CASSLGGGAYEQYF
NA | TRBJ2-2 | 13 | TRBD1 | TRBV4-1 | TGCGCCAGCAGGAGACAGGGGGCCGGGGAGCTGTTTTTT | CASRRQGAGELFF
NA | TRBJ2-1 | 11 | NA | TRBV6-1 | TGTGCCAGCACTCCCTCTAATGAGCAGTTCTTC | CASTPSNEQFF
many | TRBJ2-7 | 18 | TRBD1 | TRBV5-1 | TGCGCCAGCACACATGGGGATACATACCGGGACAGGGGATACGAGCAGTACTTC | CASTHGDTYRDRGYEQYF
many | TRBJ2-1 | 14 | TRBD1 | TRBV28 | TGTGCCAGCAGAACTCGGACAGGGTGGGTTGAGCAGTTCTTC | CASRTRTGWVEQFF
many | TRBJ2-4 | 14 | NA | TRBV6-1 | TGTGCCAGCAGGACGGGAATAGCCAAAAACATTCAGTACTTC | CASRTGIAKNIQYF
many | TRBJ1-5 | 15 | NA | TRBV11-3 | TGTGCCAGCAGCTTTAGCGGCGGGAGCAATCAGCCCCAGCATTTT | CASSFSGGSNQPQHF
few | TRBJ1-6 | 14 | NA | TRBV6-2/TRBV6-3 | TGTGCCAGCAAGCCAGGCTCCTATAATTCACCCCTCCACTTT | CASKPGSYNSPLHF
few | TRBJ1-2 | 12 | NA | TRBV16 | TGTGCCAGCAGTCCAGTGGCCTATGGCTACACCTTC | CASSPVAYGYTF
many | TRBJ1-1 | 14 | NA | TRBV5-1 | TGTGCCAGCTCACCCGTTGGAGGGAACACTGAAGCTTTCTTT | CASSPVGGNTEAFF
NA | TRBJ1-2 | 17 | NA | TRBV3-1 | TGTGCCAGCAGCCAAGGATGGGGATACAGGTCTAACTATGGCTACACCTTC | CASSQGWGYRSNYGYTF
NA | TRBJ1-5 | 14 | NA | TRBV19 | TGTGCCAGTAGTTCCCTGGGTGGGAATCAGCCCCAGCATTTT | CASSSLGGNQPQHF
many | TRBJ2-7 | 14 | TRBD1 | TRBV11-2 | TGTGCCAGCAGCTCCTGGACAGGGCTGTACGAGCAGTACTTC | CASSSWTGLYEQYF
many | TRBJ1-1 | 15 | NA | TRBV6-1 | TGTGCCAGCAGTCCCCAGGGAGGGGGAGGGTGGAAAGCTTTCTTT | CASSPQGGGGWKAFF
few | TRBJ1-2 | 14 | NA | TRBV7-8 | TGTGCCAGCAGCCAGTCGGACGGAGTAGGGGGCTACACCTTC | CASSQSDGVGGYTF
NA | TRBJ2-5 | 15 | TRBD1 | TRBV25-1 | TGTGCCAGCAGTGTATACAGGGGACCTGTAGGGACCCAGTACTTC | CASSVYRGPVGTQYF
many | TRBJ1-6 | 12 | NA | TRBV2 | TGTGCCAGCATGGGCGGGGATTCACCCCTCCACTTT | CASMGGDSPLHF
few | TRBJ2-3 | 16 | NA | TRBV5-1 | TGCGCCAGCAGCTCCTTACTCACAACCCAGGGGGGTACGCAGTATTTT | CASSSLLTTQGGTQYF
many | TRBJ2-1 | 19 | TRBD2 | TRBV3-1 | TGTGCCAGCAGCCAAGTGGAGGCGGGAGGTCTTACCTCCCCCAATGAGCAGTTCTTC | CASSQVEAGGLTSPNEQFF
NA | TRBJ2-7 | 11 | NA | TRBV6-1 | TGTGCCAGCGGAGAGGGTCTCGAGCAGTACTTC | CASGEGLEQYF
NA | TRBJ2-3 | 16 | TRBD2 | TRBV20-1 | TGCAGTGCTAGTCCAACTGTGGGACTAAAAGCAGATACGCAGTATTTT | CSASPTVGLKADTQYF
many | TRBJ2-1 | 13 | NA | TRBV12-3/TRBV12-4 | TGTGCCAGCAGTTTAAATGCCTACAATGAGCAGTTCTTC | CASSLNAYNEQFF
many | TRBJ1-4 | 13 | TRBD1 | TRBV2 | TGTGCCAGCCTCGAAGGGACAGATGAAAAACTGTTTTTT | CASLEGTDEKLFF
many | TRBJ1-1 | 16 | TRBD1 | TRBV20-1 | TGCAGTGCTGGGAACAGGGGGGTCGGGCTGAACACTGAAGCTTTCTTT | CSAGNRGVGLNTEAFF
many | TRBJ1-4 | 15 | NA | TRBV12-3/TRBV12-4 | TGTGCCAGCAGTTTCTCGGTGGCAGGGGTTGAAAAACTGTTTTTT | CASSFSVAGVEKLFF